The present entry profiles one TCR beta chain with its context. Using immunoSEQ multiplex PCR, the repertoire was profiled, and TCRdb retains in-frame clones only, with some absent. The table shows 60,000 to 70,000 clones, with around 87% occurring only once. These data are taken from a study of identifying expanded T cells in peripheral blood. J gave up 6 bases and V 6 bases, and 5 bases lay outside the gene matches. In germline, CDR1 is MDHEN, CDR2 SYDVKM. The CDR3 has 13 residues. The clonotype originates from a person aged 18 to 70 in good health. The J gene is TRBJ1-2, the V gene TRBV28, with 9 nucleotides matching TRBD1. The source material was blood. The CDR3 DNA reads as TGTGCCAGCAGGGGGACAGGGAGGGATGGCTACACCTTC. Translated: CASRGTGRDGYTF.